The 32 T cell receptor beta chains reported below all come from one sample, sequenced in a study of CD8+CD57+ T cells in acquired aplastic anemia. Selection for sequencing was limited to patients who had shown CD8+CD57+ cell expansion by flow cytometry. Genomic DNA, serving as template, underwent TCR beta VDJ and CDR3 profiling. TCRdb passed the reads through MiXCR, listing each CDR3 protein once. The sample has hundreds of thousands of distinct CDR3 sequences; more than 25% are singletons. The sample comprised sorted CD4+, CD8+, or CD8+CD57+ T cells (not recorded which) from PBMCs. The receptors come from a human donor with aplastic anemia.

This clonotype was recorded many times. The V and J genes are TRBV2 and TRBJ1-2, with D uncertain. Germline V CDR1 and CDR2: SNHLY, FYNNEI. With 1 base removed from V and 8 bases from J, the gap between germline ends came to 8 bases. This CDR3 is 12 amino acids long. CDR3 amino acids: CASSEGAQGYTF. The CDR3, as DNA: TGTGCCAGCAGTGAAGGGGCGCAAGGCTACACCTTC.

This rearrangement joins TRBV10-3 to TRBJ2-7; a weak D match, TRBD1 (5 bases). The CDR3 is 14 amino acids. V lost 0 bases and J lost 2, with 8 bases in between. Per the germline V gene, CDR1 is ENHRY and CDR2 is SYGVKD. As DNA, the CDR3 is TGTGCCATCAGTGAGTCAGGGGTGGCCTACGAGCAGTACTTC. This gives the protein CAISESGVAYEQYF.

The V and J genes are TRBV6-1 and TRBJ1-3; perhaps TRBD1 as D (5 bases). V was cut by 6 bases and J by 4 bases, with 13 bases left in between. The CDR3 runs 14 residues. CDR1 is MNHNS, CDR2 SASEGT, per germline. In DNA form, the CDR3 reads TGTGCCAGCAGCCCGACAGCTGAAGGAAACACCATATATTTT. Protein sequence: CASSPTAEGNTIYF.

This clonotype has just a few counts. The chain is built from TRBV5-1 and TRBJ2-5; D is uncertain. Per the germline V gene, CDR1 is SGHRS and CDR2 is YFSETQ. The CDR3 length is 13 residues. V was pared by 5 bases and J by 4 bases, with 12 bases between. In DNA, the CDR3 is TGCGCCAGCAGGGATCACTTCGGAGAGACCCAGTACTTC. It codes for CASRDHFGETQYF.

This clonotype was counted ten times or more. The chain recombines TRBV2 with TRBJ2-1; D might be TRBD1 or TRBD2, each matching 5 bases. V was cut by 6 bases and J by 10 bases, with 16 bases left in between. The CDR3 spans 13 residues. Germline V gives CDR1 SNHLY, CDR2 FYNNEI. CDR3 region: CASRGTPDREQFF. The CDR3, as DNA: TGTGCCAGCAGGGGGACCCCCGACCGGGAGCAGTTCTTC.

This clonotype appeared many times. The CDR3 nucleotides read TGTGCCAGCAGCGTCGGAGGTACCGACATTTACGAGCAGTACTTC. Translated: CASSVGGTDIYEQYF. V and J are TRBV9 and TRBJ2-7; D might be TRBD2 (5 bases). The CDR3 is made up of 15 amino acids. V was shortened by 2 bases and J by 4 bases, with 16 bases between the two germline ends. The germline V gene has CDR1 SGDLS and CDR2 YYNGEE.

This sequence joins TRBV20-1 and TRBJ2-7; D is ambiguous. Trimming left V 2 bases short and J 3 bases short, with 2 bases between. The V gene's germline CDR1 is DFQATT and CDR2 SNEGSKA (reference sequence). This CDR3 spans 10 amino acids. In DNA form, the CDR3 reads TGCAGTGCTAGAATCTACGAGCAGTACTTC. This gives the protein CSARIYEQYF.

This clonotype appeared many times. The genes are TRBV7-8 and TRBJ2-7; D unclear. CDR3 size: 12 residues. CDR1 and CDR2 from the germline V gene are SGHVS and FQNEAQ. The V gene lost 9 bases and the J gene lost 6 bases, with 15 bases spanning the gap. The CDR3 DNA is TGTGCCAGTCTAAAGGATTCGGCCGAGCAGTACTTC. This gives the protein CASLKDSAEQYF.

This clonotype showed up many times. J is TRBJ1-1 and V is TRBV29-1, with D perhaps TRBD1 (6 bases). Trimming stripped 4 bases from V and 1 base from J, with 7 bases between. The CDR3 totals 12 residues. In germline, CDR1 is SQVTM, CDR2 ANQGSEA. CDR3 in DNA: TGCAGCGTTGGCAGGGGGAACACTGAAGCTTTCTTT. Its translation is CSVGRGNTEAFF. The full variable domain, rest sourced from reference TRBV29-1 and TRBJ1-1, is SAVISQKPSRDICQRGTSLTIQCQVDSQVTMMFWYRQQPGQSLTLIATANQGSEATYESGFVIDKFPISRPNLTFSTLTVSNMSPEDSSIYLCSVGRGNTEAFFGQGTRLTVV.

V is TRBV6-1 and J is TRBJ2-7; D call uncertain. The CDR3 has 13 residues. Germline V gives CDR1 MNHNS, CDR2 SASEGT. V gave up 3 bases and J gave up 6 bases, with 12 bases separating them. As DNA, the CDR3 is TGTGCCAGCAGTGATCGGGCAAATGGCGAGCAGTACTTC. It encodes CASSDRANGEQYF.

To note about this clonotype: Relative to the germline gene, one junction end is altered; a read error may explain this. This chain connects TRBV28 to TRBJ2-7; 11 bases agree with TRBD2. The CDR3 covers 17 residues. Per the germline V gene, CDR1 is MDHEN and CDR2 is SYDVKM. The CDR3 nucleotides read TGTGCCTGCAGTTTAGACCTAGCGGGAGGTGGGTCCTACGAGCAGTACTTC. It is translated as CACSLDLAGGGSYEQYF.

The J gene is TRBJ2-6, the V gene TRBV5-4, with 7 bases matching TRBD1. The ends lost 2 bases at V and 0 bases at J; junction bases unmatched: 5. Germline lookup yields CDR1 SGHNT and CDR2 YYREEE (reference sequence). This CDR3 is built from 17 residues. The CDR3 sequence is CASSFLGQHSGANVLTF. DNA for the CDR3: TGTGCCAGCAGCTTCCTGGGACAGCACTCTGGGGCCAACGTCCTGACTTTC.

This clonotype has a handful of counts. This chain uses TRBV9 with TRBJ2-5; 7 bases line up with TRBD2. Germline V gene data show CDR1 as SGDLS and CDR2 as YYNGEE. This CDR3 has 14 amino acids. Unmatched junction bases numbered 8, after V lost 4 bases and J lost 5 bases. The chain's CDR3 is CASSPRLAWETQYF. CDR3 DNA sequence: TGTGCCAGCAGCCCCCGACTAGCATGGGAGACCCAGTACTTC.

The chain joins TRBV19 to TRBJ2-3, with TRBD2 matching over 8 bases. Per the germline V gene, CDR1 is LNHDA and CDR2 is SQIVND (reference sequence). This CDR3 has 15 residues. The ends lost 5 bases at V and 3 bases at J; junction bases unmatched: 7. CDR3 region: CASSPRLALTDTQYF. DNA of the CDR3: TGTGCCAGTAGTCCAAGACTAGCGCTAACAGATACGCAGTATTTT.

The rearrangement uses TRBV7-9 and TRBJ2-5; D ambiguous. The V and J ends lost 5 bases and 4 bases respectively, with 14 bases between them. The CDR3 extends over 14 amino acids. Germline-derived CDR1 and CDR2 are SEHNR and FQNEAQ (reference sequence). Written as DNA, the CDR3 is TGTGCCAGCAGCCGGGCCTCGTTGTCAGAGACCCAGTACTTC. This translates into CASSRASLSETQYF.

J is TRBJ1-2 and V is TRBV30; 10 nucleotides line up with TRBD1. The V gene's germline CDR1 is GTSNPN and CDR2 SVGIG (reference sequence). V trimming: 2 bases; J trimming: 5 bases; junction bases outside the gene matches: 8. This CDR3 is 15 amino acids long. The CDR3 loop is CAWSHDRGLEYGYTF. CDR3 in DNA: TGTGCCTGGAGTCACGACAGGGGGCTAGAATATGGCTACACCTTC.

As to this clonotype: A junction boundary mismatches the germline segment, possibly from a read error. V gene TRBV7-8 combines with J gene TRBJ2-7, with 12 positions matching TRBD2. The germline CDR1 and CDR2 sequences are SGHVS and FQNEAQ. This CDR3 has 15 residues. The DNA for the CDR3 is TGTGCCGGCAGCCGGACTAGCGGGATAAGATACGAGCAGTACTTC. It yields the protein CAGSRTSGIRYEQYF.

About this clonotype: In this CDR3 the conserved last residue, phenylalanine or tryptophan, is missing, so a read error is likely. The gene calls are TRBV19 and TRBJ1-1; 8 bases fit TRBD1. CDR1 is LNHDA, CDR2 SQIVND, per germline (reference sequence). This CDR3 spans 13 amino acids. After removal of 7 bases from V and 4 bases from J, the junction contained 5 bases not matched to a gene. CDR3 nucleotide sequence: TGTGCCAGTAACAGGGGGACAGGCACTGAAGCTTTCTCT. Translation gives CASNRGTGTEAFS.

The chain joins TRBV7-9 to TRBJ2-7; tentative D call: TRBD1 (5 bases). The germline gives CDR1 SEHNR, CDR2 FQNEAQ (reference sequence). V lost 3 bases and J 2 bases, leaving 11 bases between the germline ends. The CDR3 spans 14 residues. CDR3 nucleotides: TGTGCCAGCAGCTTGTTGCCAGGGCCCTACGAGCAGTACTTC. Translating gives CASSLLPGPYEQYF.

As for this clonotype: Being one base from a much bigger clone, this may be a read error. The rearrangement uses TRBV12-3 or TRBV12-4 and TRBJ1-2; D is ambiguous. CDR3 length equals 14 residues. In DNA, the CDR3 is TGTGCCAGCAGGTTAGCGCGGCGAGACTATGGCTACACCTTC. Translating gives CASRLARRDYGYTF.

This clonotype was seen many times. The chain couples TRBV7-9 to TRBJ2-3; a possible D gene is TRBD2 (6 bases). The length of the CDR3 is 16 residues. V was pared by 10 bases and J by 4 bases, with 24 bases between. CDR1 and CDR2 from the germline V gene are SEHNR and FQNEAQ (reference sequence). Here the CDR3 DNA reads TGTGCCACCGGGAGAGGGATAGGGGCGATTTCAGATACGCAGTATTTT. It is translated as CATGRGIGAISDTQYF.

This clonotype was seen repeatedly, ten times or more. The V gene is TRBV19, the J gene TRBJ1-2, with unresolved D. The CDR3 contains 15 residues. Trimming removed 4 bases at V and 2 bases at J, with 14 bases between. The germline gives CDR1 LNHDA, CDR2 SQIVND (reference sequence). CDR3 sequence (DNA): TGTGCCAGTAGTAGTTCCTCCGGTAAGAACTATGGCTACACCTTC. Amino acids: CASSSSSGKNYGYTF.

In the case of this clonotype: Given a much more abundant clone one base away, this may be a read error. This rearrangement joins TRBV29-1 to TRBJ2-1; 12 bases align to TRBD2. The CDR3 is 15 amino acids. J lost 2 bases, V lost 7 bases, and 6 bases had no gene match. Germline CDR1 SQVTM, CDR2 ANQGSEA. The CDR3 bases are TGCAGCGGGACTAGCGGGGTGAGCCCCTACAATGAGCAGTTCTTC. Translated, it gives CSGTSGVSPYNEQFF.

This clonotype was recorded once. CDR3 loop: CASGGGETYEQYF. The CDR3 DNA reads TGTGCCTCAGGTGGGGGGGAAACCTACGAGCAGTACTTC. The chain uses TRBV10-3 and TRBJ2-7, with 7 nucleotides matching TRBD2. The germline gives CDR1 ENHRY, CDR2 SYGVKD. After removal of 11 bases from V and 2 bases from J, the junction contained 9 bases not matched to a gene. The CDR3 length is 13 residues.

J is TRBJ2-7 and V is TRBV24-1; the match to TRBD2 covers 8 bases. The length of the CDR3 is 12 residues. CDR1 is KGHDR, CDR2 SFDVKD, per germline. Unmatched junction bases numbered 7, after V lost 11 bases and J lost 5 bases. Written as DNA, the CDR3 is TGTGCCATCCGTAGCGGGACCAACGAGCAGTACTTC. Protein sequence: CAIRSGTNEQYF.

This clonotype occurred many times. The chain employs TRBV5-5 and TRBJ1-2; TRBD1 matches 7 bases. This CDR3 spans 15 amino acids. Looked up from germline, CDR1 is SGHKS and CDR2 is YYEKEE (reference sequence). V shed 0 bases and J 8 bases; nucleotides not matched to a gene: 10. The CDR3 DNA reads TGTGCCAGCAGCTTGGCCGACAGGGTAGAACGCGGCTACACCTTC. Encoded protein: CASSLADRVERGYTF.

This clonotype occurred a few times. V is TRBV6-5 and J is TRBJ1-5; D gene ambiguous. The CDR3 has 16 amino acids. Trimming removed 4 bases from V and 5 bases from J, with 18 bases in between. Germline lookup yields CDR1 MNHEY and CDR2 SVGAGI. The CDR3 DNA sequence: TGTGCCAGCAGTTCCACCCTCGGCACGAACGATCAGCCCCAGCATTTT. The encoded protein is CASSSTLGTNDQPQHF.

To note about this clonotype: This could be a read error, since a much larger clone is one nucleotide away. DNA for the CDR3: TGTGCCAGAGAATCGAGGGGTCACGCCGGGGAGCTGTTTTTT. Translating gives CARESRGHAGELFF. The gene calls are TRBV2 and TRBJ2-2; either TRBD1 or TRBD2 may supply D (5 bases each). CDR3 size: 14 residues. The germline CDR1 and CDR2 sequences are SNHLY and FYNNEI. V lost 9 bases and J lost 6, with 17 bases in between. Full variable domain (outside the CDR3, taken from reference TRBV2 and TRBJ2-2): EPEVTQTPSHQVTQMGQEVILRCVPISNHLYFYWYRQILGQKVEFLVSFYNNEISEKSEIFDDQFSVERPDGSNFTLKIRSTKLEDSAMYFCARESRGHAGELFFGEGSRLTVL.

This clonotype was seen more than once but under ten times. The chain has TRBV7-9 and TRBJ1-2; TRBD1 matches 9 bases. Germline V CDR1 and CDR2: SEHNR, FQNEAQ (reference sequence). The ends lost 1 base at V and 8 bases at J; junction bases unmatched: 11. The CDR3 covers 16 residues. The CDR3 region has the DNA TGTGCCAGCAGCTTAGTAGTACAGGGGGCCCGAGGGGGCTACACCTTC. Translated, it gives CASSLVVQGARGGYTF.

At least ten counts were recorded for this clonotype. This CDR3 reads CASSMTGGFDGYTF. CDR3 coding DNA: TGTGCCAGTAGTATGACAGGCGGGTTTGATGGCTACACCTTC. The V call is TRBV19, the J call TRBJ1-2, with D perhaps TRBD1 (6 bases). V lost 3 bases to trimming and J lost 6 bases, with 14 bases between them. CDR3 size: 14 residues. The germline CDR1 and CDR2 sequences are LNHDA and SQIVND (reference sequence).

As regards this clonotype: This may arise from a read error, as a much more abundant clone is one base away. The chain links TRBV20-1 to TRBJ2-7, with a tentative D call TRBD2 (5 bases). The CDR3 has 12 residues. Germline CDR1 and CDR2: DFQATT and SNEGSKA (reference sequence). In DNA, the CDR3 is TGCAGTGGTCACGGACTTTCCTACGAGCAGCACTTC. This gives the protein CSGHGLSYEQHF.

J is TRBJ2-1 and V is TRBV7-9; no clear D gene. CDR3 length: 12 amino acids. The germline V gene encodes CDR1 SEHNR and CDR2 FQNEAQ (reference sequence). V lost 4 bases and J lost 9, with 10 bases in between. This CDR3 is CASSSTLSEQFF. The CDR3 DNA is TGTGCCAGCAGCTCAACCCTGAGTGAGCAGTTCTTC.